What follows describes a single T cell receptor beta chain. The data were obtained in a study of cytomegalovirus exposure and HLA in healthy donors. Use of 60 Vbeta and 13 Jbeta primers characterized the PCR. Clones were read by immunoSEQ multiplex PCR, and TCRdb kept only the in-frame ones, dropping some. The sample yields roughly 130,000 clones, around 83% seen once. Sequencing was carried out using PBMCs. This clonotype originated in a male donor in good health and CMV-seropositive.

CDR3 in DNA: TGTGCCAGCAGCCAAATGACTAACCAAGAGACCCAGTACTTC. This gives the protein CASSQMTNQETQYF. This chain connects TRBV7-2 to TRBJ2-5; tentatively, D is TRBD2 (5 bases). This CDR3 is built from 14 residues. Germline CDR1 and CDR2: SGHTA and FQGNSA. V was pared by 5 bases and J by 0 bases, with 10 bases between.